The T cell receptor (beta chain) under discussion was sequenced for a study of blood T cell repertoires in COVID-19. Study in general: Whether acute or convalescent, the COVID-19 samples came from the United States, Italy and Spain. PBMCs, B-cell-depleted T cells, or T cells were the source of the cDNA or gDNA that made up the material.

Per the authors' pipeline: Reference gene primer amplification yielded estimated nucleated cell counts. The assay was immunoSEQ multiplex PCR, and TCRdb's table has in-frame clones only and misses some. V and J calls and clone size follow that table, whereas D and trimming were derived from the DNA. This sample has 250,000 to 300,000 clones, with approximately 87% found just once. The Seattle patients, enrolled during active infection, were followed longitudinally. Looked up from germline, CDR1 is LNHDA and CDR2 is SQIVND (reference sequence). The CDR3 consists of 15 residues. Trimming took 3 bases from V and 9 from J; bases not matched to a gene: 7.

The J gene is TRBJ1-6, the V gene TRBV19; 8 bases map to TRBD1. The sequence derives from a young woman with COVID-19, enrolled during active disease. The sequencing input was peripheral blood. The CDR3 bases are TGTGCCAGTAGTATTACAGGGGGGCCCAGTTCACCCCTCCACTTT. This encodes CASSITGGPSSPLHF.